This T cell receptor beta chain came from a study of blood T cell repertoires in COVID-19. The germline V and J ends were trimmed by 1 base and 4 bases, with 16 bases remaining between them. The CDR3 is made up of 16 amino acids. Germline V gene data show CDR1 as LGHNA and CDR2 as YNFKEQ. Clones were sequenced by immunoSEQ multiplex PCR, and TCRdb holds only the in-frame ones, with some missing. The sample has fewer than 200,000 clones; 70% to 90% are singletons. The chain links TRBV4-2 to TRBJ1-1, with D uncertain. Sequenced input: peripheral blood. This receptor was taken from a man aged 50-59 years with active or convalescent COVID-19. CDR3 sequence: CASSQGGGMAATEAFF. The CDR3 DNA sequence: TGTGCCAGCAGCCAAGGGGGAGGGATGGCGGCCACTGAAGCTTTCTTT.